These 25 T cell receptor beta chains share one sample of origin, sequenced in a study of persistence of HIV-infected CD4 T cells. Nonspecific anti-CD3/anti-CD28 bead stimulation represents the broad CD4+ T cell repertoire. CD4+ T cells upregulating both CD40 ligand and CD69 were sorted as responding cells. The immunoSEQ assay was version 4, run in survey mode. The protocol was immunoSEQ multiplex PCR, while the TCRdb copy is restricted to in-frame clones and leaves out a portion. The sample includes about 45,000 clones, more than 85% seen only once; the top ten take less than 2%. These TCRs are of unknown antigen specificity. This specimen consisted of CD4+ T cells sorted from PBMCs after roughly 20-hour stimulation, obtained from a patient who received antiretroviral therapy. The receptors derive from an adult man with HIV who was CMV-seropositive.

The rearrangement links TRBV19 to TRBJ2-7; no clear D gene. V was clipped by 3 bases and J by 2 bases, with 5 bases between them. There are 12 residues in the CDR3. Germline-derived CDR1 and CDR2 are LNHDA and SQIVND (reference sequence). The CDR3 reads CASSISPYEQYF. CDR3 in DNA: TGTGCCAGTAGTATCTCTCCCTACGAGCAGTACTTC.

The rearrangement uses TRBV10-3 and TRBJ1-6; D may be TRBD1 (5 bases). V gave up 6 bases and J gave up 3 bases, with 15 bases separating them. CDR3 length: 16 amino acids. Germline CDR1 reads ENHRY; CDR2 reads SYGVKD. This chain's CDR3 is CAIRATGANYNSPLHF. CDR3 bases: TGTGCCATCAGGGCTACAGGAGCTAACTATAATTCACCCCTCCACTTT.

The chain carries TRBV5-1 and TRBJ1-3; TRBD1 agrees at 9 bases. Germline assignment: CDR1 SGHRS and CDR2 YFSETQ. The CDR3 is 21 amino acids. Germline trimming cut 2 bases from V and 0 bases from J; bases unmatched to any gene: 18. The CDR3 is CASSFFGQGTFEPNSGNTIYF. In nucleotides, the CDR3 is TGCGCCAGCAGCTTCTTTGGACAGGGGACTTTCGAACCCAACTCTGGAAACACCATATATTTT.

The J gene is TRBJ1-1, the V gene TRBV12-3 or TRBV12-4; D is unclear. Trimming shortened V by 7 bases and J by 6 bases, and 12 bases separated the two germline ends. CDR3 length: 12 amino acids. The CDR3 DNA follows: TGTGCCAGCATTTCCGATGCGTCTGAAGCTTTCTTT. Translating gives CASISDASEAFF.

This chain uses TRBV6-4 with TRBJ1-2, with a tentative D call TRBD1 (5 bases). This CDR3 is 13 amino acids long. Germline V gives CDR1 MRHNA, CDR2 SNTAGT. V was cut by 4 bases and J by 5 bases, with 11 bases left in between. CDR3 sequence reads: CASSVREGYGYTF. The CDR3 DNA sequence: TGTGCCAGCAGTGTCAGGGAGGGTTATGGCTACACCTTC.

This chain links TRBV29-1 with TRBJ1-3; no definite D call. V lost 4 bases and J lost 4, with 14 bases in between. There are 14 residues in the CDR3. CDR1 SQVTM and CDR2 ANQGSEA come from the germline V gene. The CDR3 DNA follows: TGCAGCGTTGGACCGGCCGGGAGCGGAAACACCATATATTTT. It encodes CSVGPAGSGNTIYF.

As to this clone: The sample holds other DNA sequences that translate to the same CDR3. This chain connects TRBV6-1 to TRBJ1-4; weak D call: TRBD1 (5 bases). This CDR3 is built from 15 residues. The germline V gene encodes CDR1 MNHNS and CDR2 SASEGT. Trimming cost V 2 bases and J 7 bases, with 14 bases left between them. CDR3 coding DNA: TGTGCCAGCAGTGAACCTAGGGGCCGAGGTGAAAAACTGTTTTTT. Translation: CASSEPRGRGEKLFF.

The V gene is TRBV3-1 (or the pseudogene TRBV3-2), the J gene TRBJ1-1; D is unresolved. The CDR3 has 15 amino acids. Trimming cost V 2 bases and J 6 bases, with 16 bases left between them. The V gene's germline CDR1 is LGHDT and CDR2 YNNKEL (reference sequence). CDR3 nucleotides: TGTGCCAGCAGCCAACCCCCACAAGGTGTCTCTGAAGCTTTCTTT. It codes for CASSQPPQGVSEAFF.

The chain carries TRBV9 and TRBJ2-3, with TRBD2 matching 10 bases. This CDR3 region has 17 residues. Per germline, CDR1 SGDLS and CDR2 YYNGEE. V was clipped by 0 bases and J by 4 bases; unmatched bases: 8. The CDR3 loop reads CASSVGWGTSASDTQYF. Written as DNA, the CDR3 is TGTGCCAGCAGCGTAGGTTGGGGGACTAGCGCCTCAGATACGCAGTATTTT.

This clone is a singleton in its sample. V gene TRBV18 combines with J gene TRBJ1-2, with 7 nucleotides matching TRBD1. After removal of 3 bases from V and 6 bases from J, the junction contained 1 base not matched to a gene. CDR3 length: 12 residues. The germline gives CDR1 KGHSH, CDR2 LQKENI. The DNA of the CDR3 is TGTGCCAGCTCACCGGGACAGCATGGCTACACCTTC. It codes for CASSPGQHGYTF. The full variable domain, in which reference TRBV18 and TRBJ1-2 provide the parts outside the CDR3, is NAGVMQNPRHLVRRRGQEARLRCSPMKGHSHVYWYRQLPEEGLKFMVYLQKENIIDESGMPKERFSAEFPKEGPSILRIQQVVRGDSAAYFCASSPGQHGYTFGSGTRLTVV.

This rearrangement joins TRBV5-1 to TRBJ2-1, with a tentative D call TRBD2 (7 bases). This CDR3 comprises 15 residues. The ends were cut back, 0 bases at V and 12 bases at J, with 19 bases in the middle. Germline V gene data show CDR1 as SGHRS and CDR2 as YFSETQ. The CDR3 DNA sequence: TGCGCCAGCAGCTTGGCCGCGGGGGCCGCTATGGGGCAGTTCTTC. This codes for CASSLAAGAAMGQFF. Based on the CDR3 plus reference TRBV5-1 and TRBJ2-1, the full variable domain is KAGVTQTPRYLIKTRGQQVTLSCSPISGHRSVSWYQQTPGQGLQFLFEYFSETQRNKGNFPGRFSGRQFSNSRSEMNVSTLELGDSALYLCASSLAAGAAMGQFFGPGTRLTVL.

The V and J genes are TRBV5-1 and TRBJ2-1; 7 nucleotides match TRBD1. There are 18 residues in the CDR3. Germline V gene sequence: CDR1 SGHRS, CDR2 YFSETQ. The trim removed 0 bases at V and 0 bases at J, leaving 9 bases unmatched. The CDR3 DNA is TGCGCCAGCAGCTTGGGTCCGACAGGGATGAGCTCCTACAATGAGCAGTTCTTC. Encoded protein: CASSLGPTGMSSYNEQFF.

The CDR3 spells CASSPQTWVGGGYTF. The CDR3 DNA reads TGTGCCAGTAGTCCCCAGACGTGGGTGGGAGGAGGCTACACCTTC. The V call is TRBV19, the J call TRBJ1-2; D is uncertain. CDR1 and CDR2 from the germline V gene are LNHDA and SQIVND (reference sequence). The CDR3 runs to 15 residues. The ends were cut back, 5 bases at V and 8 bases at J, with 21 bases in the middle.

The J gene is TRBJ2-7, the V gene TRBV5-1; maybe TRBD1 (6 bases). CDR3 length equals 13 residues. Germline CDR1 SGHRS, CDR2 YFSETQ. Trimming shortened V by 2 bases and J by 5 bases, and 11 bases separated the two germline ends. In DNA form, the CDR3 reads TGCGCCAGCAGCTTCTCCGGACAGAACGAGCAGTACTTC. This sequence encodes CASSFSGQNEQYF. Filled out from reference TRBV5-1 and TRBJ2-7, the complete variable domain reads KAGVTQTPRYLIKTRGQQVTLSCSPISGHRSVSWYQQTPGQGLQFLFEYFSETQRNKGNFPGRFSGRQFSNSRSEMNVSTLELGDSALYLCASSFSGQNEQYFGPGTRLTVT.

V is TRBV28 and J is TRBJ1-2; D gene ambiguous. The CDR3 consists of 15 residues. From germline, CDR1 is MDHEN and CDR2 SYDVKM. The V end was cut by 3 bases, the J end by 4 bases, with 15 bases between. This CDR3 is CASSLTQEPLYGYTF. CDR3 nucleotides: TGTGCCAGCAGTTTGACCCAGGAACCGCTCTATGGCTACACCTTC.

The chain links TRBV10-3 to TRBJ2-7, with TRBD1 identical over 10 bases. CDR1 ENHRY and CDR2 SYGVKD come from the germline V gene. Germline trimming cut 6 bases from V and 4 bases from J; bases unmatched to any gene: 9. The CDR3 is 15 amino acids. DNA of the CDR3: TGTGCCATCAGCGACCGGGACAGGGGACTTTACGAGCAGTACTTC. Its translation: CAISDRDRGLYEQYF.

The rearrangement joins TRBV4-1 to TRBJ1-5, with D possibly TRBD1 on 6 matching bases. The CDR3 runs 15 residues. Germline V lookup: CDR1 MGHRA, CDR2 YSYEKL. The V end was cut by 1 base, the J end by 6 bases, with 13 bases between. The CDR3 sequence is CASSQGGQGSQPQHF. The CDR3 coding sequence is TGCGCCAGCAGCCAAGGGGGGCAGGGGAGTCAGCCCCAGCATTTT.

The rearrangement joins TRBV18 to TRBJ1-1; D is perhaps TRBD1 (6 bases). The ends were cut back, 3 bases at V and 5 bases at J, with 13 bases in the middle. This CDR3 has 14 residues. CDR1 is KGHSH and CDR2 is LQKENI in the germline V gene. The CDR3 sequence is CASSPQGSITEAFF. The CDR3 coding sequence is TGTGCCAGCTCACCGCAGGGGAGTATAACTGAAGCTTTCTTT.

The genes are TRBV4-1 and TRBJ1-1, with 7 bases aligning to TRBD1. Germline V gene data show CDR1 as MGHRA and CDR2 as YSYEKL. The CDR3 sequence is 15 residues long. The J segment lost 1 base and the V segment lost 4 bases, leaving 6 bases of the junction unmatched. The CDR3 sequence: CASSLPTGRNTEAFF. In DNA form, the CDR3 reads TGCGCCAGCAGCCTACCGACAGGGCGGAACACTGAAGCTTTCTTT.

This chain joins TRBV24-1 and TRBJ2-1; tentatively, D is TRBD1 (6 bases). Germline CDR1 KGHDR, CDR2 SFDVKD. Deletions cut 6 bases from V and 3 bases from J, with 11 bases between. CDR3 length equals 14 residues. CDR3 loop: CATSSSGDYNEQFF. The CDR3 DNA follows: TGTGCCACCAGTTCGTCAGGGGACTACAATGAGCAGTTCTTC.

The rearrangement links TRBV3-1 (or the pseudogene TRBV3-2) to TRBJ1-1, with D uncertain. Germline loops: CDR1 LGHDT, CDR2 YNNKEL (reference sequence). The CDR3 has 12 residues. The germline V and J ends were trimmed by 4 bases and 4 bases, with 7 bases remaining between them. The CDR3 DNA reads TGTGCCAGCAGCCCCGGAATCACTGAAGCTTTCTTT. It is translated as CASSPGITEAFF.

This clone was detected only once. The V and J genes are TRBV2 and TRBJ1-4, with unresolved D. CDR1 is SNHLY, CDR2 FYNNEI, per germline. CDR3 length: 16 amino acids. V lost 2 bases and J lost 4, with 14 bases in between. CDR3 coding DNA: TGTGCCAGCAGTGAATTTGGTCGGATGATTAATGAAAAACTGTTTTTT. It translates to CASSEFGRMINEKLFF.

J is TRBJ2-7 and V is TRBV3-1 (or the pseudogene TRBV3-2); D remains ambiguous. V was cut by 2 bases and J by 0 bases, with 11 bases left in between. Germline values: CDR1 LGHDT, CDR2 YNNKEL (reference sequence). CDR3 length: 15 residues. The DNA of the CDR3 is TGTGCCAGCAGCCAAAAGGCGGCGGACTCCTACGAGCAGTACTTC. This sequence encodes CASSQKAADSYEQYF.

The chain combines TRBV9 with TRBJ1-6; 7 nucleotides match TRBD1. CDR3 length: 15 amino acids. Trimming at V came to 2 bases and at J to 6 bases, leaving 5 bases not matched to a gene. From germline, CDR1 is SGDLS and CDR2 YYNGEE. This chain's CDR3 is CASSVWDRGNSPLHF. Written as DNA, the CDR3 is TGTGCCAGCAGCGTCTGGGACAGAGGTAATTCACCCCTCCACTTT. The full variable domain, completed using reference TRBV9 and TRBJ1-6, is DSGVTQTPKHLITATGQRVTLRCSPRSGDLSVYWYQQSLDQGLQFLIQYYNGEERAKGNILERFSAQQFPDLHSELNLSSLELGDSALYFCASSVWDRGNSPLHFGNGTRLTVT.

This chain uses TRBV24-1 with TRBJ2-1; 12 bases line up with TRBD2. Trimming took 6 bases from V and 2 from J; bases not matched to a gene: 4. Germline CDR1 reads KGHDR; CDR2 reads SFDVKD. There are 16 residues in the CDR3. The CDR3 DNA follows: TGTGCCACCAGTCTAGCGGGGGGGCGGCCCTACAATGAGCAGTTCTTC. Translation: CATSLAGGRPYNEQFF.